Listed below are T cell receptor beta chains from one sample, sequenced in a study of cytomegalovirus exposure and HLA in healthy donors. Measured with immunoSEQ multiplex PCR; TCRdb has only the in-frame clones, and not every one. Of about 180,000 clones in the sample, roughly four fifths were seen once. The sample taken for sequencing was PBMCs. The receptors come from a man between 18 and 29 years old in good health and CMV-seronegative. Both conserved end residues are part of each CDR3. A D gene is named only where the DNA matches it firmly. Expanded clones get a size class; other rows say once, few or many, or leave the size out.

V: TRBV19; J: TRBJ1-1; size: -; D: -; CDR3: CASSIGVRTEAFF; DNA: TGTGCCAGTAGTATCGGGGTTAGGACTGAAGCTTTCTTT
V: TRBV7-3; J: TRBJ2-5; size: -; D: TRBD2; CDR3: CASSSTSGTQETQYF; DNA: TGTGCCAGCAGTTCCACTAGCGGAACCCAAGAGACCCAGTACTTC
V: TRBV4-2; J: TRBJ1-5; size: -; D: TRBD1; CDR3: CASSPGQGDNQPQHF; DNA: TGTGCCAGCAGCCCCGGACAGGGGGACAATCAGCCCCAGCATTTT
V: TRBV19; J: TRBJ1-5; size: -; D: -; CDR3: CASSPLPYSNQPQHF; DNA: TGTGCCAGTAGTCCTCTACCGTATAGCAATCAGCCCCAGCATTTT
V: TRBV5-1; J: TRBJ1-3; size: -; D: TRBD1; CDR3: CASRSGQGIGNTIYF; DNA: TGCGCCAGCAGAAGTGGACAGGGTATAGGAAACACCATATATTTT
V: TRBV25-1; J: TRBJ1-1; size: once; D: -; CDR3: CASSEVGAGTEAFF; DNA: TGTGCCAGCAGTGAAGTGGGGGCAGGGACTGAAGCTTTCTTT
V: TRBV30; J: TRBJ1-2; size: few; D: -; CDR3: CAWSVHGRGYGYTF; DNA: TGTGCCTGGAGTGTACATGGCAGAGGTTATGGCTACACCTTC
V: TRBV6-5; J: TRBJ1-1; size: -; D: -; CDR3: CASRANTEAFF; DNA: TGTGCCAGCAGGGCCAACACTGAAGCTTTCTTT
V: TRBV5-4; J: TRBJ2-7; size: -; D: -; CDR3: CASSASSTSSYEQYF; DNA: TGTGCCAGCAGCGCTAGCTCCACGAGCTCCTACGAGCAGTACTTC
V: TRBV20-1; J: TRBJ2-3; size: -; D: -; CDR3: CSARVTDTQYF; DNA: TGCAGTGCTAGAGTAACAGATACGCAGTATTTT
V: TRBV7-9; J: TRBJ1-1; size: -; D: TRBD1; CDR3: CASSKQGFNTEAFF; DNA: TGTGCCAGCAGCAAACAGGGGTTTAACACTGAAGCTTTCTTT
V: TRBV5-1; J: TRBJ2-7; size: -; D: -; CDR3: CASSHEGGEQYF; DNA: TGCGCCAGCAGCCATGAAGGCGGCGAGCAGTACTTC
V: TRBV7-2; J: TRBJ2-7; size: -; D: TRBD2; CDR3: CASSPAGLAPYEQYF; DNA: TGTGCCAGCAGCCCCGCTGGACTAGCGCCCTACGAGCAGTACTTC
V: TRBV19; J: TRBJ2-7; size: -; D: -; CDR3: CATRTAGEQYF; DNA: TGTGCCACCCGGACAGCGGGGGAGCAGTACTTC
V: TRBV7-3; J: TRBJ2-1; size: few; D: TRBD1; CDR3: CASNPTGEPGNEQFF; DNA: TGTGCCAGCAACCCAACAGGGGAGCCAGGCAATGAGCAGTTCTTC
V: TRBV27; J: TRBJ2-1; size: few; D: TRBD1; CDR3: CASSLRGGPNPQPSYNEQFF; DNA: TGTGCCAGCAGTTTACGAGGGGGCCCAAACCCCCAACCTTCCTACAATGAGCAGTTCTTC
V: TRBV2; J: TRBJ2-5; size: -; D: TRBD2; CDR3: CASSEGTGLPQETQYF; DNA: TGTGCCAGCAGTGAAGGGACGGGACTACCCCAAGAGACCCAGTACTTC
V: TRBV29-1; J: TRBJ2-1; size: -; D: -; CDR3: CSVVSRGSYNEQFF; DNA: TGCAGCGTTGTATCCAGGGGAAGTTACAATGAGCAGTTCTTC
V: TRBV5-4; J: TRBJ2-7; size: -; D: -; CDR3: CASSPGAGDYEQYF; DNA: TGTGCCAGCAGCCCCGGGGCAGGGGACTACGAGCAGTACTTC
V: TRBV7-9; J: TRBJ1-1; size: -; D: -; CDR3: CASSSSLTEAFF; DNA: TGTGCCAGCAGCTCCAGTCTCACTGAAGCTTTCTTT
V: TRBV4-1; J: TRBJ2-6; size: -; D: -; CDR3: CASSQGFGGSGANVLTF; DNA: TGCGCCAGCAGCCAAGGTTTCGGGGGTTCTGGGGCCAACGTCCTGACTTTC
V: TRBV5-1; J: TRBJ2-2; size: -; D: -; CDR3: CASSLTGFFLRNTGELFF; DNA: TGCGCCAGCAGCTTGACGGGTTTCTTTCTACGGAACACCGGGGAGCTGTTTTTT
V: TRBV15; J: TRBJ1-3; size: -; D: -; CDR3: CATSRDRAAGNTIYF; DNA: TGTGCCACCAGCAGAGACAGGGCTGCTGGAAACACCATATATTTT
V: TRBV29-1; J: TRBJ1-3; size: few; D: TRBD1; CDR3: CSIGQGVSGNTIYF; DNA: TGCAGCATCGGACAGGGGGTTTCTGGAAACACCATATATTTT
V: TRBV14; J: TRBJ2-7; size: -; D: -; CDR3: CASSAVSYEQYF; DNA: TGTGCCAGCAGCGCCGTGAGCTACGAGCAGTACTTC
V: TRBV19; J: TRBJ2-5; size: -; D: -; CDR3: CASSIRGISETQYF; DNA: TGTGCCAGTAGTATTCGGGGGATATCGGAGACCCAGTACTTC
V: TRBV6-6; J: TRBJ2-7; size: -; D: TRBD1; CDR3: CASSFAGQGTYEQYF; DNA: TGTGCCAGCAGTTTCGCGGGACAGGGCACCTACGAGCAGTACTTC
V: TRBV29-1; J: TRBJ2-1; size: -; D: TRBD1; CDR3: CSVSGFWDRDRGNEQFF; DNA: TGCAGCGTTTCTGGCTTTTGGGACCGGGACAGGGGGAATGAGCAGTTCTTC
V: TRBV7-8; J: TRBJ2-5; size: few; D: TRBD2; CDR3: CASSRGRGGEETQYF; DNA: TGTGCCAGCAGCCGGGGGCGGGGGGGGGAAGAGACCCAGTACTTC
V: TRBV19; J: TRBJ1-2; size: -; D: -; CDR3: CASSIGLQKTHGYTF; DNA: TGTGCCAGTAGTATTGGGTTACAGAAAACCCATGGCTACACCTTC
V: TRBV15; J: TRBJ1-5; size: -; D: -; CDR3: CATAGGSNQPQHF; DNA: TGTGCCACTGCGGGGGGTAGCAATCAGCCCCAGCATTTT
V: TRBV19; J: TRBJ1-4; size: -; D: -; CDR3: CASTRLGFPNEKLFF; DNA: TGTGCCAGTACCCGACTAGGGTTTCCTAATGAAAAACTGTTTTTT
V: TRBV5-5; J: TRBJ2-7; size: -; D: TRBD2; CDR3: CASSLFGRAFDEQYF; DNA: TGTGCCAGCAGCTTGTTCGGGAGGGCCTTCGACGAGCAGTACTTC
V: TRBV5-6; J: TRBJ2-7; size: -; D: TRBD2; CDR3: CASSLRGVEQYF; DNA: TGTGCCAGCAGCTTGCGGGGGGTAGAGCAGTACTTC
V: TRBV13; J: TRBJ1-2; size: -; D: -; CDR3: CASSPLTLDIFAYGYTF; DNA: TGTGCCAGCAGCCCCCTTACCCTGGACATCTTCGCATATGGCTACACCTTC
V: TRBV5-1; J: TRBJ2-4; size: -; D: TRBD1; CDR3: CASSLVGRGRNIQYF; DNA: TGCGCCAGCAGCTTGGTTGGCAGGGGGCGTAACATTCAGTACTTC
V: TRBV5-1; J: TRBJ2-1; size: -; D: -; CDR3: CASSLDSPPYNEQFF; DNA: TGCGCCAGCAGCTTGGACTCACCACCCTACAATGAGCAGTTCTTC
V: TRBV4-1; J: TRBJ2-1; size: -; D: -; CDR3: CASSQRGLDYNEQFF; DNA: TGCGCCAGCAGCCAAAGGGGGTTGGACTACAATGAGCAGTTCTTC
V: TRBV6-5; J: TRBJ1-2; size: -; D: -; CDR3: CASSYSQAGTGGYTF; DNA: TGTGCCAGCAGTTACTCCCAGGCGGGTACCGGTGGCTACACCTTC
V: TRBV5-5; J: TRBJ2-7; size: -; D: TRBD1; CDR3: CASSLGTGMGTYEQYF; DNA: TGTGCCAGCAGCCTCGGGACAGGGATGGGTACCTACGAGCAGTACTTC
V: TRBV15; J: TRBJ2-5; size: -; D: -; CDR3: CATSRVFRGETQYF; DNA: TGTGCCACCAGTCGGGTTTTCAGAGGGGAGACCCAGTACTTC
V: TRBV11-2; J: TRBJ2-1; size: -; D: TRBD1; CDR3: CASSPFDRGSEQFF; DNA: TGTGCCAGCAGCCCTTTTGACAGGGGATCTGAGCAGTTCTTC